The rows below give T cell receptor beta chains drawn from one sample of a study of cytomegalovirus exposure and HLA in healthy donors. Sequencing was performed with immunoSEQ multiplex PCR; in TCRdb, only in-frame clones are kept and a portion is missing. The sample totals about 160,000 clones. Input material: PBMCs. Receptor source: a woman aged 55-70 years in good health and CMV-seronegative. Both conserved end residues are part of each CDR3. D genes are given only for firm matches.

j_gene	v_gene	d_gene	CDR3nt	CDR3aa
TRBJ1-1	TRBV5-6	-	TGTGCCAGCAGCTTTCAAGCCCGATTGAACACTGAAGCTTTCTTT	CASSFQARLNTEAFF
TRBJ1-1	TRBV7-2	-	TGTGCCAGCAGCTCTACCGGGGGGCGGTTGGCTTTCTTT	CASSSTGGRLAFF
TRBJ1-1	TRBV7-9	-	TGTGCCAGCAGCCTAGCGGCCAGAACTGAAGCTTTCTTT	CASSLAARTEAFF
TRBJ1-3	TRBV5-1	-	TGCGCCAGCAGCTTGGGACAGGGAAACACCATATATTTT	CASSLGQGNTIYF
TRBJ2-1	TRBV29-1	-	TGCAGCGTTCTAAGGGTGACAGGCTACAATGAGCAGTTCTTC	CSVLRVTGYNEQFF
TRBJ1-1	TRBV29-1	-	TGCAGCGTTGATTTGAGGGAAGCTGGAAGCACTGAAGCTTTCTTT	CSVDLREAGSTEAFF
TRBJ2-1	TRBV13	-	TGTGCCAGCGGGGGGGGCGGTCCCTACAATGAGCAGTTCTTC	CASGGGGPYNEQFF
TRBJ2-2	TRBV6-4	-	TGTGCCAGCAGTGATACACAGGGCTCGGGCACCGGGGAGCTGTTTTTT	CASSDTQGSGTGELFF
TRBJ2-7	TRBV20-1	-	TGCAGTGCTCCCTTGGGAGGGCAGTACTTC	CSAPLGGQYF
TRBJ2-1	TRBV15	TRBD1	TGTGCCACCAGCAGAGAACAGGGGAGCGATGAGCAGTTCTTC	CATSREQGSDEQFF